The 29 T cell receptor beta chains below were found in one sample sequenced in a study of control samples from healthy donors and cancer patients. Produced via immunoSEQ multiplex PCR; TCRdb's table is partial and in-frame only. This repertoire shows about 120,000 clones, around 88% found once; its top ten account for 3.4%. Sequenced material: blood. These receptors all come from a man aged 35-49 years in good health.

The chain links TRBV2 to TRBJ2-5, with 8 bases fitting TRBD1. CDR3 length: 13 residues. Germline CDR1 is SNHLY and CDR2 is FYNNEI. Trimming cost V 6 bases and J 4 bases; bases outside gene matches: 4. The CDR3 sequence: CASSTGGGETQYF. The CDR3 DNA follows: TGTGCCAGCAGCACAGGGGGTGGAGAGACCCAGTACTTC.

This chain links TRBV27 with TRBJ1-4; 7 bases are shared with TRBD1. V shed 2 bases, J shed 11 bases, and the junction held 8 bases outside the gene matches. From germline, CDR1 is MNHEY and CDR2 SMNVEV (reference sequence). CDR3 length equals 14 residues. CDR3 sequence (DNA): TGTGCCAGCAGTTTAGGGCAGGGGGGAAGTAAACTGTTTTTT. It encodes CASSLGQGGSKLFF.

This clone was detected a few times. The chain joins TRBV3-1 (or the pseudogene TRBV3-2) to TRBJ2-1; D is uncertain. This CDR3 has 19 residues. Germline CDR1 and CDR2: LGHDT and YNNKEL (reference sequence). Trimming cost V 0 bases and J 0 bases, with 18 bases left between them. The CDR3 protein is CASSQEGGSRQSSYNEQFF. The CDR3 coding sequence is TGTGCCAGCAGCCAAGAAGGTGGGTCGCGCCAGAGCTCCTACAATGAGCAGTTCTTC.

The CDR3 sequence is CASRQGVTGELFF. Here the CDR3 DNA reads TGTGCCAGCCGACAGGGGGTCACCGGGGAGCTGTTTTTT. The chain couples TRBV11-2 to TRBJ2-2; 9 positions match TRBD1. The ends lost 8 bases at V and 4 bases at J; junction bases unmatched: 2. This CDR3 region has 13 residues. Germline values: CDR1 SGHAT, CDR2 FQNNGV.

The rearrangement links TRBV4-3 to TRBJ2-1; TRBD2 matches 10 bases. V lost 0 bases and J lost 4; bases outside the gene matches: 9. The CDR3 is 18 amino acids. CDR1 and CDR2 from the germline V gene are LGHNA and YSLEER. This chain's CDR3 is CASSQDLASGGHYNEQFF. The CDR3 bases are TGCGCCAGCAGCCAAGATCTGGCTAGCGGGGGCCATTACAATGAGCAGTTCTTC.

V usage is TRBV3-1 (or the pseudogene TRBV3-2) and J usage is TRBJ2-7; 8 bases map to TRBD2. The CDR3 is made up of 18 amino acids. V shed 0 bases and J 4 bases; nucleotides not matched to a gene: 14. Germline V gene data show CDR1 as LGHDT and CDR2 as YNNKEL (reference sequence). CDR3 sequence (DNA): TGTGCCAGCAGCCAAGATCGGGAGGGGGGCCTTTTCGATTACGAGCAGTACTTC. This sequence encodes CASSQDREGGLFDYEQYF.

J is TRBJ2-3 and V is TRBV6-5; the D is unclear. CDR1 and CDR2 from the germline V gene are MNHEY and SVGAGI. The CDR3 sequence is 12 residues long. V was cut by 7 bases and J by 0 bases, with 5 bases left in between. The CDR3: CASTSSTDTQYF. In DNA form, the CDR3 reads TGTGCCAGCACCTCTAGCACAGATACGCAGTATTTT.

This clone appeared once. The V and J genes are TRBV9 and TRBJ2-1, with a tentative D call TRBD2 (5 bases). The CDR3 sequence is 12 residues long. Between the trimmed V and J ends, which lost 0 bases and 8 bases, there was a span of 6 bases. Germline V gene lookup returns CDR1 SGDLS and CDR2 YYNGEE. The CDR3 sequence: CASSVGGDEQFF. DNA of the CDR3: TGTGCCAGCAGCGTAGGGGGAGATGAGCAGTTCTTC.

This clone was picked up one time. The rearrangement links TRBV19 to TRBJ1-3; D might be TRBD1 (5 bases). The CDR3 sequence is 14 residues long. The V end was cut by 9 bases, the J end by 4 bases, with 16 bases between. In germline, CDR1 is LNHDA, CDR2 SQIVND (reference sequence). CDR3 in DNA: TGTGCCAGCACCCCCGGGACCGTAGGAAACACCATATATTTT. Its translation: CASTPGTVGNTIYF.

The rearrangement uses TRBV30 and TRBJ1-5; D remains unclear. V was trimmed by 3 bases and J by 1 base, leaving 4 bases between them. The CDR3 length is 12 residues. Germline-derived CDR1 and CDR2 are GTSNPN and SVGIG (reference sequence). The CDR3 protein is CAWSLSNQPQHF. CDR3 in DNA: TGTGCCTGGAGCTTAAGCAATCAGCCCCAGCATTTT. The full variable domain, its missing parts supplied by reference TRBV30 and TRBJ1-5, is SQTIHQWPATLVQPVGSPLSLECTVEGTSNPNLYWYRQAAGRGLQLLFYSVGIGQISSEVPQNLSASRPQDRQFILSSKKLLLSDSGFYLCAWSLSNQPQHFGDGTRLSIL.

This chain uses TRBV4-2 with TRBJ1-1; D remains ambiguous. The CDR3 sequence is 16 residues long. With 5 bases removed from V and 1 base from J, the gap between germline ends came to 17 bases. Germline V gene lookup returns CDR1 LGHNA and CDR2 YNFKEQ. This CDR3 is CASSNPALTGNTEAFF. The CDR3 bases are TGTGCCAGCAGCAATCCGGCCCTGACGGGGAACACTGAAGCTTTCTTT.

V gene TRBV18 combines with J gene TRBJ2-1; 11 nucleotides match TRBD2. Germline-derived CDR1 and CDR2 are KGHSH and LQKENI. The CDR3 contains 16 residues. The ends lost 1 base at V and 3 bases at J; junction bases unmatched: 2. The CDR3 here is CASSPLTSGDYNEQFF. In DNA form, the CDR3 reads TGTGCCAGCTCACCACTGACTAGCGGGGACTACAATGAGCAGTTCTTC.

There are a few counts of this clone. The chain uses TRBV14 and TRBJ1-2; D is unresolved. The CDR3 covers 13 residues. Germline V lookup: CDR1 SGHDN, CDR2 FVKESK. V dropped 5 bases and J dropped 4 bases, with 11 bases sitting between them. Here the CDR3 reads CASSDTATYGYTF. CDR3 DNA: TGTGCCAGCAGCGATACAGCTACCTATGGCTACACCTTC.

The chain carries TRBV11-2 and TRBJ2-1, with 11 bases lining up with TRBD2. V was clipped by 5 bases and J by 1 base; unmatched bases: 13. CDR1 SGHAT and CDR2 FQNNGV come from the germline V gene. The length of the CDR3 is 19 residues. The CDR3 region has the DNA TGTGCCAGCAGCCCCCCCCGGCTAGCGGGGGGCCTTTCCTACAATGAGCAGTTCTTC. Protein sequence: CASSPPRLAGGLSYNEQFF. Combining the CDR3 with reference TRBV11-2 and TRBJ2-1 gives the whole variable domain EAGVAQSPRYKIIEKRQSVAFWCNPISGHATLYWYQQILGQGPKLLIQFQNNGVVDDSQLPKDRFSAERLKGVDSTLKIQPAKLEDSAVYLCASSPPRLAGGLSYNEQFFGPGTRLTVL.

V and J are TRBV4-3 and TRBJ2-1; the match to TRBD2 covers 11 bases. The germline CDR1 and CDR2 sequences are LGHNA and YSLEER. The V segment lost 0 bases and the J segment 6 bases; nucleotides outside the gene matches: 13. The CDR3 is 19 residues long. DNA of the CDR3: TGCGCCAGCAGCCAAGAGGTACTAGCGGGGGCCGGCGGGCCCAATGAGCAGTTCTTC. Its translation is CASSQEVLAGAGGPNEQFF.

CDR3 sequence: CASSLAGSGTEQYF. The CDR3 coding sequence is TGTGCCAGCAGTTTAGCAGGGTCCGGTACCGAGCAGTACTTC. The chain links TRBV27 to TRBJ2-7, with TRBD1 as a possible D gene (5 bases). The CDR3 is 14 amino acids. Germline values: CDR1 MNHEY, CDR2 SMNVEV (reference sequence). The ends were cut back, 2 bases at V and 6 bases at J, with 14 bases in the middle.

This chain uses TRBV9 with TRBJ2-7; 10 nucleotides align to TRBD2. CDR1 is SGDLS and CDR2 is YYNGEE in the germline V gene. The CDR3 covers 16 residues. After removal of 0 bases from V and 0 bases from J, the junction contained 3 bases not matched to a gene. CDR3: CASSVAERGGSYEQYF. CDR3 sequence (DNA): TGTGCCAGCAGCGTAGCGGAGCGGGGGGGCTCCTACGAGCAGTACTTC.

The chain recombines TRBV11-3 with TRBJ1-5, with TRBD1 as a possible D gene (6 bases). CDR3 length equals 15 residues. Germline lookup yields CDR1 SGHNT and CDR2 YENEEA. V was pared by 2 bases and J by 0 bases, with 8 bases between. The CDR3 loop reads CASSLSGDSNQPQHF. The CDR3 bases are TGTGCCAGCAGCTTATCAGGGGATAGCAATCAGCCCCAGCATTTT.

V usage is TRBV6-5 and J usage is TRBJ2-7; 8 nucleotides align to TRBD1. CDR1 and CDR2 from the germline V gene are MNHEY and SVGAGI. The CDR3 is 13 residues long. Germline trimming cut 7 bases from V and 5 bases from J; bases unmatched to any gene: 7. The CDR3 loop is CASTDEDRDEQYF. CDR3 nucleotide sequence: TGTGCCAGCACCGACGAGGACAGGGACGAGCAGTACTTC.

The CDR3 sequence: CASSYRQGIGYTF. CDR3 in DNA: TGTGCCAGCAGTTACCGACAGGGGATCGGCTACACCTTC. V usage is TRBV6-5 and J usage is TRBJ1-2, with 8 bases identical to TRBD1. V trimming: 2 bases; J trimming: 8 bases; junction bases outside the gene matches: 4. The CDR3 consists of 13 residues. Per germline, CDR1 MNHEY and CDR2 SVGAGI.

This clone was observed once. The chain couples TRBV9 to TRBJ2-1; 8 nucleotides match TRBD2. Germline V gives CDR1 SGDLS, CDR2 YYNGEE. Germline trimming cut 0 bases from V and 7 bases from J; bases unmatched to any gene: 6. The CDR3 covers 15 residues. The CDR3 region is CASSVAGGPWNEQFF. As DNA, the CDR3 is TGTGCCAGCAGCGTAGCGGGGGGGCCTTGGAATGAGCAGTTCTTC. Drawing the rest from reference TRBV9 and TRBJ2-1, the complete variable domain is DSGVTQTPKHLITATGQRVTLRCSPRSGDLSVYWYQQSLDQGLQFLIQYYNGEERAKGNILERFSAQQFPDLHSELNLSSLELGDSALYFCASSVAGGPWNEQFFGPGTRLTVL.

V gene TRBV7-7 combines with J gene TRBJ1-1, with no clear D. V lost 0 bases and J lost 7, with 9 bases in between. This CDR3 has 13 residues. CDR1 is SSHAT, CDR2 FNYEAQ, per germline (reference sequence). The CDR3 spells CASSLAPGGEAFF. CDR3 sequence (DNA): TGTGCCAGCAGCTTAGCGCCGGGAGGTGAAGCTTTCTTT.

This clone was seen just once. This chain connects TRBV7-9 to TRBJ1-6, with D perhaps TRBD1 (5 bases). The CDR3 runs to 14 residues. Trimming pared 3 bases from V and 5 bases from J, leaving 8 bases between. The germline V gene has CDR1 SEHNR and CDR2 FQNEAQ (reference sequence). DNA for the CDR3: TGTGCCAGCAGCTTTTTACAGGATAATTCACCCCTCCACTTT. Translation: CASSFLQDNSPLHF. Full variable domain (remainder filled in from reference TRBV7-9 and TRBJ1-6): DTGVSQNPRHKITKRGQNVTFRCDPISEHNRLYWYRQTLGQGPEFLTYFQNEAQLEKSRLLSDRFSAERPKGSFSTLEIQRTEQGDSAMYLCASSFLQDNSPLHFGNGTRLTVT.

This clone was found once. The genes are TRBV12-5 and TRBJ2-4; D tentatively fits TRBD1 or TRBD2 (6 bases each). Trimming left V 7 bases short and J 12 bases short, with 19 bases between. Germline V gives CDR1 LGHNT, CDR2 FRNRAP. This CDR3 comprises 13 residues. The CDR3 nucleotides read TGTGCTAGTGCCCCCGGGGGCGTATTCTATCAGTACTTC. The encoded protein is CASAPGGVFYQYF.

This chain uses TRBV24-1 with TRBJ2-3; 8 bases align to TRBD1. With V trimmed by 7 bases and J by 4 bases, 6 bases remained unmatched. The CDR3 length is 14 residues. Germline loops: CDR1 KGHDR, CDR2 SFDVKD. The chain's CDR3 is CATSWTGRPDTQYF. The DNA for the CDR3 is TGTGCCACCAGCTGGACAGGGAGACCAGATACGCAGTATTTT.

The genes are TRBV2 and TRBJ2-3; 11 bases agree with TRBD2. The CDR3 totals 23 residues. Germline V gene data show CDR1 as SNHLY and CDR2 as FYNNEI. V lost 5 bases to trimming and J lost 0 bases; unmatched junction nucleotides: 25. The chain's CDR3 is CASSSSNLVSSGGKFPSTDTQYF. In DNA, the CDR3 is TGTGCCAGCAGTTCGTCGAATTTGGTTTCTAGCGGGGGGAAGTTTCCTAGCACAGATACGCAGTATTTT.

The DNA of the CDR3 is TGTGCCTGGAATAGCGGGGGGACCGCCTACGAGCAGTACTTC. Translation: CAWNSGGTAYEQYF. The chain employs TRBV30 and TRBJ2-7; 10 bases match TRBD2. The CDR3 runs to 14 residues. The germline gives CDR1 GTSNPN, CDR2 SVGIG (reference sequence). J was trimmed by 2 bases and V by 4 bases; bases with no gene match: 5.

This rearrangement joins TRBV11-2 to TRBJ2-1, with no clear D. The CDR3 length is 15 residues. CDR1 and CDR2 (germline): SGHAT, FQNNGV. V dropped 5 bases and J dropped 2 bases, with 13 bases sitting between them. CDR3 bases: TGTGCCAGCAGCCCCCTGGGTAACACCTACAATGAGCAGTTCTTC. This translates into CASSPLGNTYNEQFF.

The V call is TRBV3-1 (or the pseudogene TRBV3-2), the J call TRBJ2-3, with D unclear. The CDR3 covers 20 residues. Germline values: CDR1 LGHDT, CDR2 YNNKEL (reference sequence). V was shortened by 1 base and J by 7 bases, with 30 bases between the two germline ends. This chain's CDR3 is CASSQGSPGRLIISHNTQYF. The CDR3 DNA sequence: TGTGCCAGCAGCCAAGGAAGCCCGGGCAGGCTCATAATCTCCCATAATACGCAGTATTTT.